This is a list of T cell receptor beta chains from one sample in a study of cytomegalovirus exposure and HLA in healthy donors. Profiling relied on immunoSEQ multiplex PCR, and the TCRdb table lists in-frame clones only, not all of them. The sample shows roughly 43,000 clones, about 60% of them seen only once. Sequences were obtained from PBMCs. These receptors all come from a human donor in good health. The CDR3 runs from the conserved cysteine through the conserved F or W. A D gene is named only where the DNA matches it firmly. Clone size appears in some rows only: once, few, many, or a class for an expanded clone.

clone size: NA
J gene: TRBJ1-1
V gene: TRBV5-1
D gene: NA
CDR3 protein: CASSLESRNTEAFF
CDR3 DNA: TGCGCCAGCAGCTTGGAATCCCGGAACACTGAAGCTTTCTTT

clone size: NA
J gene: TRBJ2-7
V gene: TRBV28
D gene: TRBD2
CDR3 protein: CASSPQPGLAYEQYF
CDR3 DNA: TGTGCCAGCAGTCCCCAACCGGGACTAGCTTACGAGCAGTACTTC

clone size: NA
J gene: TRBJ2-7
V gene: TRBV4-1
D gene: NA
CDR3 protein: CASSPVRIPSVGYEQYF
CDR3 DNA: TGCGCCAGCAGCCCAGTGCGAATACCCAGCGTTGGCTACGAGCAGTACTTC

clone size: NA
J gene: TRBJ1-2
V gene: TRBV12-5
D gene: NA
CDR3 protein: CASGLSNLYGYTF
CDR3 DNA: TGTGCTAGTGGTTTGAGCAACCTCTATGGCTACACCTTC

clone size: NA
J gene: TRBJ2-3
V gene: TRBV7-2
D gene: TRBD2
CDR3 protein: CASSSLSGGEGDTQYF
CDR3 DNA: TGTGCCAGCAGCTCCCTTAGCGGGGGGGAAGGGGATACGCAGTATTTT

clone size: NA
J gene: TRBJ1-1
V gene: TRBV6-1
D gene: NA
CDR3 protein: CASSGSHGVKTFF
CDR3 DNA: TGTGCCAGCAGTGGCAGCCACGGGGTAAAAACTTTCTTT

clone size: NA
J gene: TRBJ1-6
V gene: TRBV7-8
D gene: TRBD1
CDR3 protein: CASSLAWTGISSSYNSPLHF
CDR3 DNA: TGTGCCAGCAGCTTAGCTTGGACAGGGATATCGAGCTCCTATAATTCACCCCTCCACTTT

clone size: NA
J gene: TRBJ1-2
V gene: TRBV28
D gene: NA
CDR3 protein: CASSNRLDSGYTF
CDR3 DNA: TGTGCCAGCAGTAACCGCCTTGACTCTGGCTACACCTTC

clone size: NA
J gene: TRBJ1-5
V gene: TRBV7-2
D gene: TRBD1
CDR3 protein: CASSLAAGGYQPQHF
CDR3 DNA: TGTGCCAGCAGCTTAGCGGCAGGGGGGTATCAGCCCCAGCATTTT

clone size: NA
J gene: TRBJ1-5
V gene: TRBV30
D gene: NA
CDR3 protein: CAWSDYPKGSGSQPQHF
CDR3 DNA: TGTGCCTGGAGTGATTACCCCAAAGGTTCAGGCAGTCAGCCCCAGCATTTT

clone size: NA
J gene: TRBJ1-5
V gene: TRBV2
D gene: TRBD1
CDR3 protein: CASSAYRGGNQPQHF
CDR3 DNA: TGTGCCAGCAGTGCGTACAGGGGTGGCAATCAGCCCCAGCATTTT

clone size: NA
J gene: TRBJ1-2
V gene: TRBV4-3
D gene: NA
CDR3 protein: CASSQQSSTNYGYTF
CDR3 DNA: TGCGCCAGCAGCCAACAGTCCTCGACTAACTATGGCTACACCTTC

clone size: NA
J gene: TRBJ1-2
V gene: TRBV4-1
D gene: NA
CDR3 protein: CASSQQQGSGYGYTF
CDR3 DNA: TGCGCCAGCAGCCAACAACAGGGATCAGGCTATGGCTACACCTTC

clone size: NA
J gene: TRBJ1-6
V gene: TRBV7-8
D gene: NA
CDR3 protein: CASSLYRDSDSPLHF
CDR3 DNA: TGTGCCAGCAGCTTATACAGGGATTCGGATTCACCCCTCCACTTT

clone size: NA
J gene: TRBJ1-4
V gene: TRBV2
D gene: NA
CDR3 protein: CASRVGQWMFF
CDR3 DNA: TGTGCCAGCAGGGTTGGACAGTGGATGTTTTTT

clone size: NA
J gene: TRBJ1-2
V gene: TRBV6-7
D gene: NA
CDR3 protein: CAAAPYGYTF
CDR3 DNA: TGTGCCGCGGCTCCCTATGGCTACACCTTC

clone size: NA
J gene: TRBJ2-5
V gene: TRBV5-1
D gene: TRBD2
CDR3 protein: CASSFSGGGETQYF
CDR3 DNA: TGCGCCAGCAGCTTTAGCGGGGGCGGAGAGACCCAGTACTTC

clone size: NA
J gene: TRBJ2-2
V gene: TRBV7-9
D gene: TRBD1
CDR3 protein: CATWTGPNTGELFF
CDR3 DNA: TGTGCCACCTGGACAGGACCGAACACCGGGGAGCTGTTTTTT

clone size: NA
J gene: TRBJ2-1
V gene: TRBV6-5
D gene: TRBD2
CDR3 protein: CASSYSIAGVNEQFF
CDR3 DNA: TGTGCCAGCAGTTACTCCATAGCGGGGGTTAATGAGCAGTTCTTC

clone size: few
J gene: TRBJ1-1
V gene: TRBV7-3
D gene: NA
CDR3 protein: CASSLLAENTEAFF
CDR3 DNA: TGTGCCAGCAGCTTACTCGCAGAGAACACTGAAGCTTTCTTT

clone size: NA
J gene: TRBJ1-5
V gene: TRBV7-2
D gene: NA
CDR3 protein: CASSLRSQEQPQHF
CDR3 DNA: TGTGCCAGCAGCTTACGGTCTCAGGAACAGCCCCAGCATTTT

clone size: NA
J gene: TRBJ2-3
V gene: TRBV5-4
D gene: TRBD1
CDR3 protein: CASSKTGTAEDTQYF
CDR3 DNA: TGTGCCAGCAGTAAAACCGGGACAGCGGAAGATACGCAGTATTTT

clone size: few
J gene: TRBJ2-3
V gene: TRBV4-2
D gene: TRBD1
CDR3 protein: CASSPRDSVPDTQYF
CDR3 DNA: TGTGCCAGCAGCCCCCGGGACAGTGTCCCAGATACGCAGTATTTT

clone size: NA
J gene: TRBJ1-2
V gene: TRBV5-4
D gene: TRBD1
CDR3 protein: CASSRGQGANYGYTF
CDR3 DNA: TGTGCCAGCAGCCGAGGACAGGGGGCCAACTATGGCTACACCTTC

clone size: NA
J gene: TRBJ2-7
V gene: TRBV7-9
D gene: NA
CDR3 protein: CASSLALGLAYEQYF
CDR3 DNA: TGTGCCAGCAGCTTAGCGCTGGGGCTGGCCTACGAGCAGTACTTC

clone size: NA
J gene: TRBJ1-3
V gene: TRBV29-1
D gene: NA
CDR3 protein: CSVEAQPGSTIYF
CDR3 DNA: TGCAGCGTTGAAGCACAGCCGGGGTCCACCATATATTTT

clone size: NA
J gene: TRBJ2-7
V gene: TRBV6-5
D gene: NA
CDR3 protein: CASTSPGQTYEQYF
CDR3 DNA: TGTGCCAGCACCTCCCCAGGACAGACCTACGAGCAGTACTTC

clone size: few
J gene: TRBJ1-2
V gene: TRBV18
D gene: NA
CDR3 protein: CASSHDRNYGYTF
CDR3 DNA: TGTGCCAGCTCACACGACAGAAACTATGGCTACACCTTC

clone size: few
J gene: TRBJ2-2
V gene: TRBV11-2
D gene: NA
CDR3 protein: CASTIPRAGNTGELFF
CDR3 DNA: TGTGCCAGCACCATCCCTCGGGCGGGGAACACCGGGGAGCTGTTTTTT

clone size: NA
J gene: TRBJ1-6
V gene: TRBV30
D gene: NA
CDR3 protein: CAWSVLGVYNSPLHF
CDR3 DNA: TGTGCCTGGAGTGTACTCGGGGTCTATAATTCACCCCTCCACTTT